This TCR beta chain was recorded in a study of T-cell reconstitution after alpha-beta-depleted transplantation in children. Preparing the TCRbeta library involved the use of unique molecular identifiers. MiXCR, applied by TCRdb to the PCR reads, yields one record per CDR3 protein. This sample has roughly 500,000 distinct CDR3 sequences, with around a third found just once. V dropped 4 bases and J dropped 5 bases, with 20 bases sitting between them. This CDR3 comprises 15 residues. Germline CDR1 reads DFQATT; CDR2 reads SNEGSKA (reference sequence). Material: PBMCs from the stem cell graft donor, obtained from the stem cell graft. The genes are TRBV20-1 and TRBJ2-5, with D hard to call. This TCR was recovered from a human donor who donated a stem cell graft to a child with aplastic anemia. CDR3 nucleotide sequence: TGCAGTGCTAATCCCCTAGGGTCGATAGACGAGACCCAGTACTTC. This codes for CSANPLGSIDETQYF.